This record looks at one T cell receptor beta chain sequence and its context. A single count supports this clone. Its recognized antigen is unknown. Base qualities are not recorded, but no much larger clone differs from it by a single base. This sample is part of a study of OX40 agonist ivuxolimab in advanced cancers. General notes on the study: Ivuxolimab was an agonistic, fully human IgG2 monoclonal antibody directed against OX40 (CD134), a costimulatory receptor. Intravenous ivuxolimab was administered to patients every 2 weeks at six dose levels: 0.01, 0.1, 0.3, 1.5, 3 and 10 mg/kg. Of the approximately 53 patients in dose escalation, 19 had hepatocellular carcinoma, around 15 had melanoma, 9 had renal cell carcinoma and 9 had head and neck cancer. A male proportion of around 80% and a mean age of approximately 60 years, ranging from 23 to 79, were recorded for the dose-escalation cohort. Prior anti-PD-1, anti-PD-L1 or anti-CTLA-4 therapy was permitted, and 30% to 45% of dose-escalation patients had received checkpoint inhibitors. Partial responses were achieved by three dose-escalation patients, of whom one had hepatocellular carcinoma and two had cutaneous melanoma. Peripheral TCRbeta sequencing aimed to test whether ivuxolimab altered TCR sequence diversity and caused clonal T-cell expansion. The paper describes the monotherapy dose-escalation part (N of about 47 patients) of the phase I trial of ivuxolimab.

For sequencing of the TCRbeta CDR3 region, genomic DNA was extracted from the sorted cells. TCRbeta CDR3 regions were sequenced using the immunoSEQ Assay. TCRdb's version of the immuneACCESS table is confined to in-frame rearrangements and falls short of the full clone set. An unresolved V gene accounts for under half of the shortfall where checked; the remainder is of unknown origin. The sample data list approximately 60,000 clones, and 65% to 85% of these were observed just once. About 0.65% of the sample is held by the ten biggest clonotypes. Broader findings and caveats from the paper: Clonal expansion of both CD4+ and CD8+ blood T cells was observed from baseline to week 6 at doses 0.1 to 3.0 mg/kg. The antigen specificity of the peripheral T cells that underwent clonal expansion was not determined. Low levels of normalized T-cell clonal expansion were also seen in some nonresponding patients. Partial responders in the 0.1-3.0 mg/kg groups had among the lowest normalized peripheral clonal expansion, especially among CD8+ T cells. After ivuxolimab, more expanded clones were found on average in CD8+ T cells than in CD4+ T cells.

The trial excluded patients who had a history of autoimmune disease or who were on systemic immunosuppression. In every dose cohort, peripheral blood was drawn for TCR sequencing at baseline, cycle 4 day 1, and cycle 7 day 1. The samples were drawn from a first-in-human, open-label, multicenter phase I dose-escalation trial of ivuxolimab. Adults with locally advanced or metastatic melanoma, renal cell, hepatocellular, or head and neck squamous cell carcinoma were enrolled in the trial. CD4+ and CD8+ T cells were sorted separately from peripheral blood before TCR sequencing. The sequencing used CD4+ or CD8+ T cells sorted from blood, collected in a trial of the OX40 agonist ivuxolimab. The sequence derives from an adult with an advanced solid tumor such as melanoma, head and neck, liver or kidney cancer.

The nucleotide sequence is given as TGTGCCAGTACCCCGGGACGGTTATTTGGCTACACCTTC. Translated, this gives CASTPGRLFGYTF. The rearranged segments are TRBV19 and TRBJ1-2, with TRBD1 perhaps the D gene, on 5 matching bases. Counted from cysteine to phenylalanine, this CDR3 has 13 amino acids. Only CDR3 DNA is held: 39 bases, read in frame from base 1. V lost 7 bases and J lost 7 bases; the stretch between them is 16 bases long. According to the germline V gene (reference sequence), CDR1 reads LNHDA and CDR2 reads SQIVND.